The present T cell receptor beta chain was sequenced within a study of T cell repertoires in cytomegalovirus infection. Study-wide context: Use of recently identified HLA-C-restricted and well-studied HLA-B-restricted CMV epitopes was part of the study. Public TCR beta signatures provided an indication of both CMV infection and a matching HLA type. Study conclusions and caveats: Identification of carriers of CMV plus the relevant HLA was performed using cumulative public TCR beta family frequency. The study found HLA-C-restricted CMV-specific TCR beta clonotypes dominating the ex vivo response.

On this clonotype itself: Its antigen is unknown.

TCRdb redid the calling of the reads with MiXCR, one entry per CDR3 protein. This table holds around 310,000 distinct CDR3 sequences, about 27% found once. V trimming: 2 bases; J trimming: 7 bases; junction bases outside the gene matches: 6. The CDR3 runs 15 residues. The TCR comes from a human donor in good health (CMV status not recorded). Some clones in this sample may be carry-over from other donors' samples. Sequenced material: cultured PBMCs, taken from culture after CMV antigen stimulation. The gene calls are TRBV12-3 or TRBV12-4 and TRBJ2-1; 9 bases are shared with TRBD1. The CDR3 sequence is CASSLTGTGWNEQFF. CDR3 DNA: TGTGCCAGCAGTTTAACGGGGACAGGGTGGAATGAGCAGTTCTTC.